This note documents a single T cell receptor beta chain sequence. Its antigen is not yet known. No per-base quality is available; no much larger clone lies one base away. These data are taken from a study of shared clonotypes between healthy human individuals (TCRdb year 2020). Regarding the complete study: The cohort included three men and two women between 18 and 49 years of age. To estimate repertoire size and how much clonotypes are shared between individuals, the study performed deep sequencing of blood TCR repertoires from roughly five healthy adults. To increase sequencing depth and limit assay-specific biases, TCR repertoire library preparation and sequencing were carried out by different laboratories using diverse techniques. Each donor's leukapheresis produced roughly between roughly 0.9 and 8.9 billion PBMCs. Per donor, three plates each were used for CD4 naive and CD4 memory, two for CD8 naive, and one for CD8 memory. General study outcomes and caveats: Even with the large sequencing depth, rarefaction of the sorted-subset datasets indicated that sequencing was incomplete. Larger estimated clonotype richness was generally found for naive subsets than for memory subsets. Compared with non-shared clonotypes, the clonotypes found in all four sorted-subset donors had higher generation probabilities. When a handful of donors were compared, the shared fraction of clonotypes was 5% to 6.5% for naive CD4, around 3.6% for naive CD8, 2.3% for memory CD4, and around 0.37% for memory CD8. The genetic and exposure-history diversity represented was limited by the small number of donors. Based on pairwise subsampling, the degree of clonotype sharing among donors was expected to be affected by sequencing depth. Sampling was restricted to blood, and TCR repertoires in tissues likely differ from the TCR repertoires found in blood.

Using the deep immunoSEQ assay, multiplex PCR amplified TCR CDR3 regions from genomic DNA. For each cell subset, the extracted genomic DNA was distributed evenly across all wells of several immunoSEQ 96-well plates, and each plate served as one replicate. For sorted subsets, 200 ng of genomic DNA, equivalent to 30,000 or so T cell genomes, went into each replicate PCR. Purified libraries were quantified with a Qubit 3.0 fluorometer, sized on a Bioanalyzer 2100, and re-quantified with the KAPA Library Quantification kit. A separate single-read 150-cycle Illumina NextSeq 550 flow cell was used to sequence each immunoSEQ 96-well plate. Per the original workflow: Because only junctional sequences without quality scores were contained in the immunoSEQ output, filtering matching that applied to full-length reads could not be performed. Sequences were annotated with PyIR, a Python wrapper for IgBLAST v1.9, using IMGT germline references to assign V/J genes and CDR3. Reads were filtered out if the reads had weak V/J assignments (E-value above 1e-6), no CDR3, stop codons, out-of-frame junctions, or ambiguous translated residues. V3J clonotypes were defined as sequences sharing the same inferred V gene, J gene, and CDR3 amino acid sequence. The percentage overlap between two repertoires was calculated by dividing the number of shared unique clonotypes by the size of the smaller repertoire. Repertoire richness was assessed with RTK rarefaction, the Chao1 estimator, and Recon v2.1 estimates of unobserved clonotypes. OLGA was used to compute generation probabilities for all TCRbeta clonotypes that the gDNA method yielded from several donors. TCRdb took over this immuneACCESS table, retaining in-frame rearrangements with V and J assigned. Such tables are incomplete; in checked studies, under half of the missing clones stem from an unresolved V gene, and the remainder is unexplained. V and J calls and clone size are those listed in that table; D and trimming were worked out from the DNA. The sample table contains about 2 million clones; only one count was recorded for about 95% of them. The ten largest make up approximately 1% of the sample.

CD8 naive samples were CD45RO-negative cells positively selected for CCR7, giving a CD45RA+CCR7+ population that excluded TemRA cells. The donors were healthy, HIV-negative adults who had no recently reported acute infections or vaccinations. Every donor was a Caucasian adult residing in Nashville, Tennessee, USA. Blood was collected by leukapheresis, and PBMCs were isolated by Ficoll-Histopaque density gradient centrifugation and then cryopreserved in liquid nitrogen vapor phase. Analytical flow cytometry was used to check the purity and quantity of every magnetically sorted T cell population. Genomic DNA was isolated from every sorted fraction and measured by UV absorbance on a Nanodrop 2000c. From the cysteine up to the phenylalanine, the CDR3 has a length of 18 residues. The entry retains the CDR3 DNA only, 54 bases that are in frame from base 1. V loses 0 bases at its end and J loses 3 bases; junction bases beyond the gene matches: 10. CDR1 SGHRS and CDR2 YFSETQ are derived from the germline V gene.

The rearranged chain carries TRBV5-1 and TRBJ1-1, with 11 bases in between that match TRBD1. Source material: naive CD8+ T cells sorted from blood. The cell subset or site label for this specimen denotes: CD45RA+CCR7+. The TCR comes from a man aged 18 to 35 in good health. At the DNA level, the sequence is TGCGCCAGCAGCTTGGTCGGACAGGGGGCTCTTAGGGACACTGAAGCTTTCTTT. It translates as CASSLVGQGALRDTEAFF. The CDR3 plus the reference TRBV5-1 and TRBJ1-1 genes for the other parts give the full variable domain: KAGVTQTPRYLIKTRGQQVTLSCSPISGHRSVSWYQQTPGQGLQFLFEYFSETQRNKGNFPGRFSGRQFSNSRSEMNVSTLELGDSALYLCASSLVGQGALRDTEAFFGQGTRLTVV.